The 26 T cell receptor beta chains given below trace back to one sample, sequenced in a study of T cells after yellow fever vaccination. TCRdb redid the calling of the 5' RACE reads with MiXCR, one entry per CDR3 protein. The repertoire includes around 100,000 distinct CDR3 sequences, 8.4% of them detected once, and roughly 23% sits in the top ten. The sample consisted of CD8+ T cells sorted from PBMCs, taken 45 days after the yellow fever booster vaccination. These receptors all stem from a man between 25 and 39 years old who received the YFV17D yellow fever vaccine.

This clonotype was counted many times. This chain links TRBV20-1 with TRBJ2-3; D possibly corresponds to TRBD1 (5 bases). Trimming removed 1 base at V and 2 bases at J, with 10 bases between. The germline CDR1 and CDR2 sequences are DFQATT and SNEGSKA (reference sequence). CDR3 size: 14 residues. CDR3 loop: CSARGQIHTDTQYF. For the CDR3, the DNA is TGCAGTGCTAGAGGACAGATCCACACAGATACGCAGTATTTT.

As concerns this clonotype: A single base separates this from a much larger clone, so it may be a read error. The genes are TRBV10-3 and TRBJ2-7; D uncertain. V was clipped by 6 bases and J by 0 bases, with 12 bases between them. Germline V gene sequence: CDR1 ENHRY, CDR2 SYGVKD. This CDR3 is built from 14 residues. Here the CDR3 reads CAIRAVGASYEQYF. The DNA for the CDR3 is TGTGCCATCAGGGCGGTAGGCGCCTCCTACGAGCAGTACTTC.

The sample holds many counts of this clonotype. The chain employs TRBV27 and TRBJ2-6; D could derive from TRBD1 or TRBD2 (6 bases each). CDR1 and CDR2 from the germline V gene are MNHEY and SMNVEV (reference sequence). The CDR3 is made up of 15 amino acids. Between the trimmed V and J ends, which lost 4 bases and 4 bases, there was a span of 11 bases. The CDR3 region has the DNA TGTGCCAGCAGTTACGGGGGCTCCGGGGCCAACGTCCTGACTTTC. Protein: CASSYGGSGANVLTF.

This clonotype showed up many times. For the CDR3, the DNA is TGTGCCAGCGATAAAACGGGACTAGCGGACACCGGGGAGCTGTTTTTT. Translated, it gives CASDKTGLADTGELFF. This sequence joins TRBV9 and TRBJ2-2, with TRBD2 matching over 11 bases. Germline trimming cut 7 bases from V and 3 bases from J; bases unmatched to any gene: 8. The germline V gene has CDR1 SGDLS and CDR2 YYNGEE. The CDR3 spans 16 residues.

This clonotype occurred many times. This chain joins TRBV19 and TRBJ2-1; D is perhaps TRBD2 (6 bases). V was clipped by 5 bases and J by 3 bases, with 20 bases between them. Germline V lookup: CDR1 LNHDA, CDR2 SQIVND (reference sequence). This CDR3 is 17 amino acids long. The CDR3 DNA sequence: TGTGCCAGTAGTCCCAACATGGCGCGGGGAGGCTACAATGAGCAGTTCTTC. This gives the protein CASSPNMARGGYNEQFF. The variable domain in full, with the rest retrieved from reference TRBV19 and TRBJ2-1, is DGGITQSPKYLFRKEGQNVTLSCEQNLNHDAMYWYRQDPGQGLRLIYYSQIVNDFQKGDIAEGYSVSREKKESFPLTVTSAQKNPTAFYLCASSPNMARGGYNEQFFGPGTRLTVL.

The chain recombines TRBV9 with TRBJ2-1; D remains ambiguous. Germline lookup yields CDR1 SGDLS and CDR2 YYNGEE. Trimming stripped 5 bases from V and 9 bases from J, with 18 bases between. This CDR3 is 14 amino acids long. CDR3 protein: CASSATLSPPEQFF. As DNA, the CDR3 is TGTGCCAGCAGTGCGACTTTGAGTCCCCCTGAGCAGTTCTTC.

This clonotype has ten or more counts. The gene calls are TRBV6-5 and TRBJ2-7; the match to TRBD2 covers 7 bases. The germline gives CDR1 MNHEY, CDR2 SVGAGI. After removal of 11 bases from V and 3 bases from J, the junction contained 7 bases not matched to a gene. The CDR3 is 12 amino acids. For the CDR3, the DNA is TGTGCCGCCCGTGGCGGGAGCTACGAGCAGTACTTC. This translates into CAARGGSYEQYF.

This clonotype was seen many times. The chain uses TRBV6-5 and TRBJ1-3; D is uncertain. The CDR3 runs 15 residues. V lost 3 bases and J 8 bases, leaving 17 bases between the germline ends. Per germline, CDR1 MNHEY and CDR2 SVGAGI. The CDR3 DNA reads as TGTGCCAGCAGTTATACGGACCCACCTACGGACACCATATATTTT. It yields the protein CASSYTDPPTDTIYF.

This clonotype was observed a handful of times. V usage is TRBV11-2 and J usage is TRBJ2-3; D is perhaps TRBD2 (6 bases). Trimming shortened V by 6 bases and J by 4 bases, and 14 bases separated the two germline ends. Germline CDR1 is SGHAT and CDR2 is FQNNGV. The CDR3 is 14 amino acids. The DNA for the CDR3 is TGTGCCAGCAGGGGGACTCCACAGCCAGATACGCAGTATTTT. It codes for CASRGTPQPDTQYF.

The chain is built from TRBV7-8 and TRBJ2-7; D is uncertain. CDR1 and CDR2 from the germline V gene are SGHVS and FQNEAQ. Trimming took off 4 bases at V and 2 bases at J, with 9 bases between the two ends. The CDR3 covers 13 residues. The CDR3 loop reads CASSSATTYEQYF. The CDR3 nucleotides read TGTGCCAGCAGCTCCGCCACTACCTACGAGCAGTACTTC.

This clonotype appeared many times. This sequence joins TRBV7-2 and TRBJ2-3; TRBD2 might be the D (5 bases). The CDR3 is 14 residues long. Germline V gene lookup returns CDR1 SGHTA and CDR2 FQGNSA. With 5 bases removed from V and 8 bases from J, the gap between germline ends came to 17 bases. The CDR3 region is CASSAGSSPGTQYF. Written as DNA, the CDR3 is TGTGCCAGCAGCGCGGGTTCCTCCCCAGGTACGCAGTATTTT.

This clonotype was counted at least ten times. CDR3 in DNA: TGTGCCAGCAGCCAAGGTGGGGGACGGTTCTTC. It translates to CASSQGGGRFF. This chain joins TRBV7-6 and TRBJ2-1, with D tentatively TRBD1 or TRBD2 (5 bases each). Trimming stripped 5 bases from V and 15 bases from J, with 14 bases between. CDR1 is SGHVS, CDR2 FNYEAQ, per germline. The length of the CDR3 is 11 residues.

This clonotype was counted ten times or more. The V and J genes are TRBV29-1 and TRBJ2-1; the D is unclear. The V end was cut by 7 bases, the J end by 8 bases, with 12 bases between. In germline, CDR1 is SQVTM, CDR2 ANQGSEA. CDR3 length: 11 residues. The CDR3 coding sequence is TGCAGCGGGGATCCTGGGGATGAGCAGTTCTTC. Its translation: CSGDPGDEQFF.

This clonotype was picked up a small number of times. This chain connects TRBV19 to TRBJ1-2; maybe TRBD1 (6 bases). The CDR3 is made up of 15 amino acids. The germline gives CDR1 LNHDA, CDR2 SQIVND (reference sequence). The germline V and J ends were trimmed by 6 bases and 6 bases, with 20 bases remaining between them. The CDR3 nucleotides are TGTGCCAGTAGACAGCTAGGACAGATTCGTGATGGCTACACCTTC. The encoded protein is CASRQLGQIRDGYTF.

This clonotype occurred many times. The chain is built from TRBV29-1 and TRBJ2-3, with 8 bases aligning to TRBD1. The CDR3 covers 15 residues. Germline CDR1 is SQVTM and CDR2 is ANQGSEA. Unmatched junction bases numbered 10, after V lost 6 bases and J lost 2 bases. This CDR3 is CSVEGTGRFTDTQYF. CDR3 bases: TGCAGCGTCGAGGGGACAGGTAGATTCACAGATACGCAGTATTTT.

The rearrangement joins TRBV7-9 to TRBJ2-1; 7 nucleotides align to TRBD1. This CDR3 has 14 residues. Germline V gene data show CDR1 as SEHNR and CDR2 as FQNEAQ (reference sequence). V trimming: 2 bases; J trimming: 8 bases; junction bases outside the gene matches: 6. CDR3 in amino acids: CASSLNRGWDEQFF. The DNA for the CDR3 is TGTGCCAGCAGCTTAAACAGGGGATGGGATGAGCAGTTCTTC.

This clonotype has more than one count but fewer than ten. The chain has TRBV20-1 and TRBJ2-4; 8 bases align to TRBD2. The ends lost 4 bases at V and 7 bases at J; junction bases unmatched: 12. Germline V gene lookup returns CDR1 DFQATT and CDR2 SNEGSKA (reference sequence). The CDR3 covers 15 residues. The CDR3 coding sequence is TGCAGTGCTATTTCGGGAGGGCATCCAACTAACATTCAGTACTTC. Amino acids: CSAISGGHPTNIQYF.

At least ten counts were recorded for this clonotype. The CDR3 is CASSFEGHLTYEQYF. The DNA for the CDR3 is TGCGCCAGCAGCTTCGAGGGACACCTAACCTACGAGCAGTACTTC. This chain joins TRBV5-1 and TRBJ2-7; maybe TRBD1 (6 bases). With 2 bases removed from V and 2 bases from J, the gap between germline ends came to 14 bases. Germline CDR1 and CDR2: SGHRS and YFSETQ. This CDR3 has 15 amino acids.

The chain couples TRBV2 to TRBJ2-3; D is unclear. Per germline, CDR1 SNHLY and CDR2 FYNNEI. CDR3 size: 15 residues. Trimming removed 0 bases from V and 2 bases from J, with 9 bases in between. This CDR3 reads CASSEAMAYTDTQYF. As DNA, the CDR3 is TGTGCCAGCAGTGAAGCGATGGCTTACACAGATACGCAGTATTTT.

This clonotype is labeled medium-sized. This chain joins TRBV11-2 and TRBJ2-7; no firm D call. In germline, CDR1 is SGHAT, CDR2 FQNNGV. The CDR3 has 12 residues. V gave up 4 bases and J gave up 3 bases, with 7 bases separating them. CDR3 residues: CASSSRHYEQYF. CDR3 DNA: TGTGCCAGCAGCTCACGCCACTACGAGCAGTACTTC.

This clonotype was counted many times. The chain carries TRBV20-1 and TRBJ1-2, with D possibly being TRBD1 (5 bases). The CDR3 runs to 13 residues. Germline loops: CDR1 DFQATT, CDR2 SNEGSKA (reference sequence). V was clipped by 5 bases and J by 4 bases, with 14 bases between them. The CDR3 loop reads CSASSGDGYGYTF. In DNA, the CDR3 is TGCAGTGCTTCATCCGGGGACGGCTATGGCTACACCTTC.

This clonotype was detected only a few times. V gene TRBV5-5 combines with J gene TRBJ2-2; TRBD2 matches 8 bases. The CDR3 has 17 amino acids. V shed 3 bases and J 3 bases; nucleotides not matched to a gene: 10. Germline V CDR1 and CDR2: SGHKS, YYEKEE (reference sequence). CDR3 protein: CASSSPSGSVDTGELFF. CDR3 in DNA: TGTGCCAGCAGCTCGCCAAGCGGGAGCGTCGACACCGGGGAGCTGTTTTTT.

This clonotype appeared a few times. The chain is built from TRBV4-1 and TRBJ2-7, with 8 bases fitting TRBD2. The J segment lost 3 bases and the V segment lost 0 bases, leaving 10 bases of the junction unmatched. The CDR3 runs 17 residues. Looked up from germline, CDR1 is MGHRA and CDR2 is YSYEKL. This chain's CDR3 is CASSQDLAGTSSYEQYF. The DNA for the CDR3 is TGCGCCAGCAGCCAAGACCTAGCCGGGACTAGTAGCTACGAGCAGTACTTC.

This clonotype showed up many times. CDR3 loop: CASSFLGGPQETQYF. CDR3 nucleotides: TGTGCCAGCAGCTTTTTGGGAGGGCCCCAAGAGACCCAGTACTTC. The chain combines TRBV7-9 with TRBJ2-5; 7 bases agree with TRBD2. This CDR3 region has 15 residues. The V segment lost 3 bases and the J segment 1 base; nucleotides outside the gene matches: 5. Germline CDR1 reads SEHNR; CDR2 reads FQNEAQ (reference sequence).

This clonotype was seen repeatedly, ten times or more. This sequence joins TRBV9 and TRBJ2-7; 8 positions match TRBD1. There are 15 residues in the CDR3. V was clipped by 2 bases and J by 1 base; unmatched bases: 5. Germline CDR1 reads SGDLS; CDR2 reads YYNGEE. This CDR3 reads CASSVGTGGSYEQYF. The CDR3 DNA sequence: TGTGCCAGCAGCGTGGGGACAGGTGGGTCCTACGAGCAGTACTTC.

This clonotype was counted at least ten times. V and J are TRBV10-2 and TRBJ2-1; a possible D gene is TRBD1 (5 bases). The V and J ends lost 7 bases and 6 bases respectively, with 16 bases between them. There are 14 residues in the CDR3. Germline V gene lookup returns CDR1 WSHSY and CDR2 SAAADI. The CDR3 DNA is TGCGCCAGCAAACCCAGGGTAGTGGTCAATGAGCAGTTCTTC. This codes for CASKPRVVVNEQFF.